A single sample is the source of the 10 T cell receptor beta chains below, sequenced in a study of blood T cell repertoires in COVID-19. Profiled with immunoSEQ multiplex PCR; TCRdb holds only in-frame clones, not every one. The sample holds roughly 44,000 clones, about 90% seen once. Sequenced input: peripheral blood. The receptors were gathered from a man aged 80 or over with acute or convalescent COVID-19.

As for this clone: The same CDR3 is also encoded by other DNA sequences in this sample. V gene TRBV6-5 combines with J gene TRBJ1-6; D unclear. This CDR3 region has 13 residues. The ends were cut back, 6 bases at V and 4 bases at J, with 7 bases in the middle. CDR1 and CDR2 from the germline V gene are MNHEY and SVGAGI. The CDR3 reads CASRRSYNSPLHF. As DNA, the CDR3 is TGTGCCAGCAGACGGAGTTATAATTCACCCCTCCACTTT.

The CDR3 DNA follows: TGTGCCAGCAGGGGACAGTCCAATCAGCCCCAGCATTTT. It is translated as CASRGQSNQPQHF. The rearrangement joins TRBV2 to TRBJ1-5, with TRBD1 matching over 7 bases. The CDR3 contains 13 residues. V was clipped by 6 bases and J by 3 bases; unmatched bases: 2. Germline values: CDR1 SNHLY, CDR2 FYNNEI.

This clone has only one observation. The chain is built from TRBV18 and TRBJ1-2, with 8 nucleotides matching TRBD1. The CDR3 sequence is 16 residues long. V lost 4 bases to trimming and J lost 3 bases; unmatched junction nucleotides: 10. Germline assignment: CDR1 KGHSH and CDR2 LQKENI. CDR3 sequence (DNA): TGTGCCAGCTCACGAGGGACAGGTGAGCTGGACTATGGCTACACCTTC. Translation gives CASSRGTGELDYGYTF.

In nucleotides, the CDR3 is TGTGCCAGCAGTGGGACAGGCCCTAACACCGGGGAGCTGTTTTTT. It specifies CASSGTGPNTGELFF. The chain combines TRBV6-6 with TRBJ2-2; 8 bases align to TRBD1. Trimming removed 5 bases from V and 2 bases from J; junction bases left unmatched: 4. The germline gives CDR1 MNHNY, CDR2 SVGAGI (reference sequence). The CDR3 runs 15 residues.

This sequence joins TRBV5-1 and TRBJ1-5; tentatively, D is TRBD1 (6 bases). Germline V lookup: CDR1 SGHRS, CDR2 YFSETQ. This CDR3 region has 16 residues. Trimming cost V 0 bases and J 0 bases, with 10 bases left between them. The CDR3 nucleotides read TGCGCCAGCAGCTTGGCCCCAGGGGTTAGCAATCAGCCCCAGCATTTT. Its translation is CASSLAPGVSNQPQHF.

V and J are TRBV29-1 and TRBJ2-1; 9 bases map to TRBD2. V lost 7 bases to trimming and J lost 6 bases; unmatched junction nucleotides: 10. CDR1 is SQVTM and CDR2 is ANQGSEA in the germline V gene. The CDR3 loop spans 14 amino acids. CDR3 residues: CSGERGAGLNEQFF. Written as DNA, the CDR3 is TGCAGCGGGGAGCGGGGGGCCGGCCTCAATGAGCAGTTCTTC.

The V call is TRBV7-8, the J call TRBJ1-2; TRBD1 matches at 9 bases. Trimming removed 0 bases from V and 1 base from J; junction bases left unmatched: 6. Germline lookup yields CDR1 SGHVS and CDR2 FQNEAQ. The CDR3 spans 17 residues. As DNA, the CDR3 is TGTGCCAGCAGCTTAGCCCGAACAGGGGGCGGTAACTATGGCTACACCTTC. Translation: CASSLARTGGGNYGYTF.

This sequence joins TRBV5-8 and TRBJ1-6; D gene unclear. The V gene's germline CDR1 is SGHTS and CDR2 YDEGEE. The CDR3 spans 13 residues. Trimming took off 1 base at V and 9 bases at J, with 8 bases between the two ends. This chain's CDR3 is CASSLYGSSPLHF. Written as DNA, the CDR3 is TGTGCCAGCAGCTTGTATGGGAGTTCACCCCTCCACTTT.

The chain couples TRBV5-1 to TRBJ1-5; D perhaps matches TRBD1 (5 bases). CDR3 size: 13 residues. Per germline, CDR1 SGHRS and CDR2 YFSETQ. Trimming removed 3 bases at V and 7 bases at J, with 11 bases between. This chain's CDR3 is CASSWGGGQPQHF. The CDR3 DNA sequence: TGCGCCAGCAGCTGGGGGGGAGGGCAGCCCCAGCATTTT.

The chain combines TRBV6-5 with TRBJ2-1; tentatively, D is TRBD1 (6 bases). The CDR3 loop spans 14 amino acids. Germline V gene lookup returns CDR1 MNHEY and CDR2 SVGAGI. Trimming took 4 bases from V and 4 from J, leaving 11 bases between them. CDR3: CASSSRTAYNEQFF. CDR3 in DNA: TGTGCCAGCAGTTCCCGGACAGCGTACAATGAGCAGTTCTTC.